This TCR beta chain appears in the sequencing data of a study of neurological immune-mediated disorders. Study-wide background: Secondary progressive cases numbered 3 among the 34 multiple sclerosis patients, while the other 31 were relapsing-remitting. Findings and caveats of the study: Among 34 multiple sclerosis patients, 18 had repertoires that phylogenetic grouping placed in one related-CDR3 cluster, a possible signature.

This clonotype was seen repeatedly, ten times or more. Its specificity is unknown. The CDR3 loop spans 17 amino acids. After removal of 2 bases from V and 7 bases from J, the junction contained 9 bases not matched to a gene. Germline lookup yields CDR1 MNHEY and CDR2 SVGAGI. With 10-nucleotide random UMIs, 5'RACE was used to make the cDNA. MiXCR, applied by TCRdb to the 5' RACE reads, yields one record per CDR3 protein. The table records over 60,000 distinct CDR3 sequences, less than 5.5% of them present only once. Where libraries were unsorted, they were derived from 2 million PBMCs stored at -80 degrees C.

The sequenced sample consisted of PBMCs. The chain uses TRBV6-5 and TRBJ2-1, with 12 bases fitting TRBD2. The sequence was collected from a woman aged 25 to 39 with multiple sclerosis. CDR3 sequence reads: CASSYGLAGGPGNEQFF. The CDR3 nucleotides read TGTGCCAGCAGTTACGGGCTAGCGGGAGGGCCGGGGAATGAGCAGTTCTTC.